This T cell receptor (beta chain) was profiled in a study of T-cell reconstitution after alpha-beta-depleted transplantation in children. J was trimmed by 0 bases and V by 4 bases; bases with no gene match: 14. The CDR3 is 19 residues long. In germline, CDR1 is SNHLY, CDR2 FYNNEI. As it was prepared, the TCRbeta library received unique molecular identifiers. TCRdb independently ran MiXCR on the PCR reads; one entry per CDR3 protein. This table has approximately 510,000 distinct CDR3 sequences, approximately 20% appearing once. This clonotype turned up a few times. The chain links TRBV2 to TRBJ2-2; TRBD1 matches 7 bases. The specimen was PBMCs from the stem cell graft donor, collected from the stem cell graft. The source of this sequence is a human donor who donated a stem cell graft to a child with acute lymphoblastic leukemia. The CDR3 DNA sequence: TGTGCCAGCAGTGTATTTACCCGGAGGACAGGAGCGAACACCGGGGAGCTGTTTTTT. It specifies CASSVFTRRTGANTGELFF.